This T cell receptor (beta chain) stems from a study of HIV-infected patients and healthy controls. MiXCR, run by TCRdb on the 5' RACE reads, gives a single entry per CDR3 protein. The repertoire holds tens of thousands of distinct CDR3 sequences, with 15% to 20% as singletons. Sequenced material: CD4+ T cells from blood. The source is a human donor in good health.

In DNA form, the CDR3 reads TGTGCCAGCAGCTTCACTAGCGGGAGAGCCAATGAGCAGTTCTTC. This translates into CASSFTSGRANEQFF. The chain carries TRBV7-2 and TRBJ2-1; 11 bases line up with TRBD2. The length of the CDR3 is 15 residues. Germline V gene data show CDR1 as SGHTA and CDR2 as FQGNSA. The trim removed 3 bases at V and 6 bases at J, leaving 4 bases unmatched.